The present T cell receptor beta chain was sequenced within a study of shared clonotypes between healthy human individuals. CDR3 length equals 15 residues. Looked up from germline, CDR1 is SGHDT and CDR2 is YYEEEE. The V end was cut by 1 base, the J end by 0 bases, with 9 bases between. This table comes from immunoSEQ multiplex PCR, and its TCRdb copy is limited to in-frame clones, with some not included. The table has over a million clones, roughly 96% seen once. This receptor was taken from a man between 25 and 39 years old in good health. The V gene is TRBV5-6, the J gene TRBJ2-3; possible D gene TRBD1, 5 bases. The sample was naive CD4+ T cells sorted from blood. Stated subset: CD45RA+ positively selected. CDR3 sequence: CASSLSPGSTDTQYF. In DNA form, the CDR3 reads TGTGCCAGCAGCTTGAGTCCAGGGAGCACAGATACGCAGTATTTT.